Listed below are T cell receptor beta chains from one sample, sequenced in a study of radiotherapy plus CTLA-4 blockade in lung cancer. The method was immunoSEQ multiplex PCR; TCRdb's version includes in-frame clones alone and lacks a portion of them. The table records roughly 71,000 clones, roughly 78% of them present only once. This specimen consisted of peripheral blood, obtained from a patient treated with radiotherapy plus ipilimumab. The receptors were gathered from a human donor with non-small cell lung cancer who had a complete response to radiotherapy plus ipilimumab. Each CDR3 is given with its conserved first and last residue. The D gene is left open where the match is weak. Only part of the rows carry a size: once, few, many, or a class if the clone is expanded.

clone size	V gene	D gene	J gene	CDR3 protein	CDR3 DNA
.	TRBV25-1	.	TRBJ2-3	CASSSRSRSSTDTQYF	TGTGCCAGCAGTAGCCGAAGCCGTTCCAGCACAGATACGCAGTATTTT
.	TRBV28	TRBD2	TRBJ2-7	CASRQRGETYEQYF	TGTGCCAGCAGACAGCGGGGTGAAACCTACGAGCAGTACTTC
.	TRBV7-6	TRBD1	TRBJ2-5	CASSNGQGGETQYF	TGTGCCAGCAGCAACGGACAGGGGGGAGAGACCCAGTACTTC
.	TRBV7-8	.	TRBJ2-5	CASSLRQGQETQYF	TGTGCCAGCAGCTTACGGCAGGGACAAGAGACCCAGTACTTC
.	TRBV7-8	.	TRBJ1-1	CASSPKRDTEAFF	TGTGCCAGCAGCCCCAAGCGGGACACTGAAGCTTTCTTT
.	TRBV6-5	.	TRBJ2-3	CASSYLNTDTQYF	TGTGCCAGCAGTTACTTGAACACAGATACGCAGTATTTT
.	TRBV6-5	.	TRBJ1-5	CASSYPTGSGNQPQHF	TGTGCCAGCAGTTACCCAACAGGGTCTGGGAATCAGCCCCAGCATTTT
.	TRBV29-1	TRBD1	TRBJ1-2	CSAGTAANYGYTF	TGCAGCGCCGGGACAGCGGCAAACTATGGCTACACCTTC
.	TRBV4-1	TRBD2	TRBJ2-1	CASSQDWAGGENEQFF	TGCGCCAGCAGCCAAGATTGGGCGGGAGGGGAAAATGAGCAGTTCTTC
.	TRBV5-6	TRBD1	TRBJ2-1	CASSLRGLGIRINEQFF	TGTGCCAGCAGCTTAAGGGGGCTAGGTATACGAATCAATGAGCAGTTCTTC
.	TRBV5-4	.	TRBJ1-2	CASSLAGGGIYGYTF	TGTGCCAGCAGCTTGGCCGGTGGGGGAATCTATGGCTACACCTTC
.	TRBV5-1	.	TRBJ1-2	CASSFSSGAVDGYTF	TGCGCCAGCAGCTTCTCGTCGGGGGCGGTCGATGGCTACACCTTC
.	TRBV5-6	.	TRBJ2-5	CASSLIQETQYF	TGTGCCAGCAGCTTGATCCAAGAGACCCAGTACTTC
few	TRBV6-5	.	TRBJ2-5	CASKGSGPETQYF	TGTGCCAGCAAGGGAAGCGGTCCGGAGACCCAGTACTTC
.	TRBV4-3	.	TRBJ1-2	CASSGRVGMIYGYTF	TGCGCCAGCAGCGGGCGGGTAGGGATGATCTATGGCTACACCTTC
.	TRBV10-1	TRBD1	TRBJ2-2	CASSEDRGQGGELFF	TGCGCCAGCAGTGAAGACAGGGGGCAAGGCGGGGAGCTGTTTTTT
.	TRBV7-2	TRBD2	TRBJ2-1	CASSGSGVTSSYNEQFF	TGTGCCAGCAGTGGTAGCGGGGTAACGAGCTCCTACAATGAGCAGTTCTTC
few	TRBV6-5	.	TRBJ1-1	CASSPTHLNTEAFF	TGTGCCAGCAGTCCCACACACTTGAACACTGAAGCTTTCTTT
.	TRBV21-1	.	TRBJ2-1	CASSKVAGGFYNEQFF	TGTGCCAGCAGCAAAGTGGCGGGAGGGTTCTACAATGAGCAGTTCTTC
.	TRBV7-2	.	TRBJ2-1	CASSRGYRESRNEQFF	TGTGCCAGCAGCCGCGGCTACAGGGAAAGTAGAAATGAGCAGTTCTTC
.	TRBV25-1	.	TRBJ1-2	CASSEQFYGYTF	TGTGCCAGCAGTGAACAGTTTTATGGCTACACCTTC
.	TRBV7-6	TRBD2	TRBJ2-3	CASSLRPHSGLAGVGTDTQYF	TGTGCCAGCAGCTTAAGGCCCCATTCGGGACTAGCGGGGGTCGGCACAGATACGCAGTATTTT
.	TRBV4-1	.	TRBJ1-1	CASSGASRAFF	TGCGCCAGCAGCGGGGCCAGCAGAGCTTTCTTT
.	TRBV12-5	.	TRBJ1-2	CASGLVGINYGYTF	TGTGCTAGTGGTTTGGTTGGAATTAACTATGGCTACACCTTC
.	TRBV4-1	.	TRBJ1-5	CASSLERAGDQPQHF	TGCGCCAGCAGCCTAGAGAGGGCAGGGGATCAGCCCCAGCATTTT
.	TRBV5-1	TRBD1	TRBJ1-5	CASSLQPGGSSNQPQHF	TGCGCCAGCAGCTTGCAACCAGGGGGATCGAGCAATCAGCCCCAGCATTTT
.	TRBV25-1	.	TRBJ2-3	CASSALEGSTDTQYF	TGTGCCAGCAGTGCTCTAGAGGGGTCCACAGATACGCAGTATTTT
.	TRBV11-2	TRBD1	TRBJ1-3	CASSSDRAGNTIYF	TGTGCCAGCAGCTCCGACAGGGCGGGAAACACCATATATTTT
.	TRBV11-3	.	TRBJ1-4	CASSFMRTLYSVELFF	TGTGCCAGCAGCTTTATGAGGACTCTGTACTCGGTAGAACTGTTTTTT
.	TRBV27	.	TRBJ2-5	CASSRSAAEETQYF	TGTGCCAGCAGCCGGTCGGCGGCTGAAGAGACCCAGTACTTC
.	TRBV6-5	.	TRBJ2-7	CASSYSPRTYEQYF	TGTGCCAGCAGTTACTCACCCAGGACCTACGAGCAGTACTTC
.	TRBV10-3	.	TRBJ2-7	CAISDRDEQYF	TGTGCCATCAGTGACAGGGACGAGCAGTACTTC
.	TRBV7-9	.	TRBJ1-1	CASSLMGAAEAFF	TGTGCCAGCAGCTTAATGGGGGCGGCTGAAGCTTTCTTT
.	TRBV2	.	TRBJ2-5	CASSLKTALRETQYF	TGTGCCAGCAGCCTGAAGACAGCCCTCCGGGAGACCCAGTACTTC
.	TRBV6-1	.	TRBJ2-2	CASRENLDSLGTGELFF	TGTGCCAGCAGAGAAAACCTAGACAGCCTGGGGACCGGGGAGCTGTTTTTT
.	TRBV19	.	TRBJ1-2	CASRREFTGRGYGYTF	TGTGCCAGTAGGCGGGAGTTCACAGGGCGTGGCTATGGCTACACCTTC
few	TRBV30	.	TRBJ2-4	CAWSGQTIRVQYF	TGTGCCTGGAGTGGACAGACCATCCGAGTTCAGTACTTC
once	TRBV2	.	TRBJ2-5	CASSPRDTRQGTQYF	TGTGCCAGCAGCCCTCGGGACACCCGGCAGGGGACCCAGTACTTC
.	TRBV4-1	TRBD1	TRBJ2-3	CASSLRTGGPTDTQYF	TGCGCCAGCAGCTTACGGACAGGGGGCCCCACAGATACGCAGTATTTT
.	TRBV19	TRBD2	TRBJ2-1	CASTRTSGGSYNEQFF	TGTGCCAGTACAAGGACTAGCGGGGGATCCTACAATGAGCAGTTCTTC
.	TRBV19	.	TRBJ1-3	CASSTGQLRNTIYF	TGTGCCAGTAGTACAGGACAGCTTAGAAACACCATATATTTT
few	TRBV7-9	TRBD2	TRBJ2-4	CASSLGTIQLAKNIQYF	TGTGCCAGCAGCCTAGGGACTATACAACTAGCCAAAAACATTCAGTACTTC
.	TRBV29-1	.	TRBJ2-5	CSATGGETQYF	TGCAGCGCTACAGGAGGCGAGACCCAGTACTTC
once	TRBV2	TRBD1	TRBJ1-1	CASSPTGAFNTEAFF	TGTGCCAGCAGTCCCACAGGGGCATTTAACACTGAAGCTTTCTTT
few	TRBV12-2	.	TRBJ1-4	CASRLEAGNEKLFF	TGTGCAAGTCGCTTAGAAGCAGGTAATGAAAAACTGTTTTTT
few	TRBV2	.	TRBJ2-2	CASRFTDTGELFF	TGTGCCAGCAGGTTTACTGACACCGGGGAGCTGTTTTTT
.	TRBV7-2	TRBD2	TRBJ2-2	CASSQRLAGGVGELFF	TGTGCCAGCAGCCAACGACTAGCGGGAGGGGTCGGGGAGCTGTTTTTT
.	TRBV6-1	.	TRBJ2-6	CASTEGGSGANVLTF	TGTGCCAGCACCGAGGGCGGATCTGGGGCCAACGTCCTGACTTTC
.	TRBV6-5	.	TRBJ2-2	CASSRGRRSTGELFF	TGTGCCAGCAGTCGCGGGCGGCGGTCCACCGGGGAGCTGTTTTTT
.	TRBV7-9	TRBD1	TRBJ2-1	CASSLARDRASYNEQFF	TGTGCCAGCAGCTTAGCGAGGGACAGGGCCTCCTACAATGAGCAGTTCTTC
.	TRBV6-1	TRBD2	TRBJ2-7	CASSDPGGSYEQYF	TGTGCCAGCAGTGATCCGGGGGGGTCCTACGAGCAGTACTTC
.	TRBV6-1	.	TRBJ1-5	CASSEAVGGIGLYSNQPQHF	TGTGCCAGCAGTGAAGCCGTGGGAGGGATAGGGCTTTATAGCAATCAGCCCCAGCATTTT
.	TRBV7-8	.	TRBJ1-5	CASSPPLRVASDQPQHF	TGTGCCAGCAGCCCGCCGCTTCGGGTAGCCAGCGATCAGCCCCAGCATTTT
.	TRBV7-2	TRBD1	TRBJ1-3	CASSPDRGGNTIYF	TGTGCCAGCAGCCCCGACAGGGGAGGAAACACCATATATTTT